This T cell receptor (beta chain) was recovered during a study of CD8+ T cells in alopecia areata. At the level of the study: The drug, oral tofacitinib, was given to treated patients at 5 to 10 mg twice daily. Severity was scored as percentage of affected scalp area in treated patients. Study observations and caveats: Researchers report lesional scalp, most notably alopecia totalis/universalis, outstripped normal scalp in clonality. Expanded CD8+ clones among the top 100, and scalp clonality, were significantly decreased by tofacitinib.

Extraction of RNA preceded its reverse transcription into cDNA, which served as the sequencing template. TCRdb's copy holds only in-frame clones and misses some; the assay was immunoSEQ multiplex PCR. The table includes fewer than 250,000 clones, about three fifths detected once. V was trimmed by 3 bases and J by 6 bases, leaving 9 bases between them. CDR3 size: 11 residues. Germline CDR1 and CDR2: GTSNPN and SVGIG (reference sequence). As regards this clone: What it binds is not known.

Treatment specified: oral pan-JAK inhibitor, 5-10 mg twice daily. The V call is TRBV30, the J call TRBJ2-7; weak D call: TRBD1 (6 bases). This receptor was identified in a human donor with alopecia areata. Sequenced here: CD4+ T cells sorted from blood, sampled at week 4, from a patient treated with tofacitinib. The CDR3 DNA reads TGTGCCTGGAGACAGGGTGGCGAGCAGTACTTC. This gives the protein CAWRQGGEQYF.